These T cell receptor beta chains were read from a single sample in a study of control samples from healthy donors and cancer patients. Measured with immunoSEQ multiplex PCR; TCRdb has only the in-frame clones, and not every one. The table has some 130,000 clones, about 91% seen once. Sequenced input: blood. The receptors here all came from a middle-aged man in good health. Each CDR3 is given with its conserved first and last residue. Fields, in order: D gene, V gene, clone size, J gene, CDR3 protein, CDR3 DNA. The D gene is left open where the match is weak. Expanded clones are given a class, and other clones once, few, many or no size at all.

>.|TRBV6-2/TRBV6-3|once|TRBJ2-7
CASSSIGRSSYEQYF
TGTGCCAGCAGTTCGATTGGACGGAGCTCCTACGAGCAGTACTTC
>TRBD2|TRBV6-6|.|TRBJ2-3
CASSQTIMALAGGRGTDTQYF
TGTGCCAGCAGTCAAACAATAATGGCACTCGCGGGGGGGCGGGGCACAGATACGCAGTATTTT
>.|TRBV15|.|TRBJ1-1
CATSRDRGYTEAFF
TGTGCCACCAGCAGAGATCGGGGGTACACTGAAGCTTTCTTT
>.|TRBV7-9|.|TRBJ2-3
CATEPPAGFTDTQYF
TGTGCCACCGAGCCCCCGGCAGGGTTCACAGATACGCAGTATTTT
>.|TRBV9|.|TRBJ2-1
CASSVGGRLSAEQFF
TGTGCCAGCAGCGTGGGGGGTCGTCTTTCGGCTGAGCAGTTCTTC
>.|TRBV25-1|.|TRBJ2-1
CASSESGRTDEQFF
TGTGCCAGCAGTGAATCTGGGCGTACGGATGAGCAGTTCTTC
>.|TRBV6-5|.|TRBJ2-7
CASIHQLGSLLEQYF
TGTGCCAGCATTCACCAGCTGGGCAGTCTTCTCGAGCAGTACTTC
>.|TRBV7-2|.|TRBJ2-7
CASSLAASQMSEQYF
TGTGCCAGCAGCTTAGCGGCCAGCCAAATGAGCGAGCAGTACTTC
>TRBD2|TRBV19|.|TRBJ2-1
CASSPGGTPSGEQFF
TGTGCCAGTAGCCCCGGGGGGACCCCCTCCGGTGAGCAGTTCTTC
>TRBD1|TRBV4-2|few|TRBJ1-2
CASSQDWGQGGGGGYTF
TGTGCCAGCAGCCAAGATTGGGGGCAAGGGGGCGGCGGTGGCTACACCTTC
>TRBD1|TRBV19|.|TRBJ2-2
CASSSGQAVRNTGELFF
TGTGCCAGTAGTTCAGGACAGGCCGTGAGGAACACCGGGGAGCTGTTTTTT
>.|TRBV2|.|TRBJ1-4
CATAGGGNEKLFF
TGTGCTACGGCGGGGGGTGGTAATGAAAAACTGTTTTTT
>.|TRBV10-1|.|TRBJ2-1
CASSELENEQFF
TGCGCCAGCAGTGAGTTAGAGAATGAGCAGTTCTTC
>TRBD1|TRBV6-1|.|TRBJ2-2
CASSVHPGQENTGELFF
TGTGCCAGCAGTGTTCACCCGGGACAGGAGAACACCGGGGAGCTGTTTTTT
>TRBD1|TRBV7-9|.|TRBJ1-6
CASTLQGAAPSPLHF
TGTGCCAGCACCCTACAGGGGGCAGCCCCTTCACCCCTCCACTTT